This TCR beta chain was recorded in a study of T cell changes during pregnancy in multiple sclerosis. Profiled with immunoSEQ multiplex PCR; TCRdb holds only in-frame clones, not every one. The sample includes more than 40,000 clones, around 92% of them seen just once. The CDR3 is 15 amino acids. Germline V CDR1 and CDR2: MNHEY, SVGAGI. Germline trimming cut 6 bases from V and 10 bases from J; bases unmatched to any gene: 7. Sample: CD8+ T cells from peripheral blood mononuclear cells, taken after pregnancy. This chain joins TRBV6-5 and TRBJ2-1, with 15 bases identical to TRBD2. The sequence was obtained from a female donor with multiple sclerosis, enrolled in a pregnancy study. Here the CDR3 DNA reads TGTGCCAGCAGCCGGGGACTAGCGGGAGGCCGGGAGCAGTTCTTC. Protein: CASSRGLAGGREQFF.